Presented here are 23 T cell receptor beta chains from one specimen sequenced in a study of cytomegalovirus exposure and HLA in healthy donors. TCRdb keeps only in-frame clones here, not all; method: immunoSEQ multiplex PCR. The sample holds some 65,000 clones, approximately 97% seen once. Sequences were obtained from PBMCs. The receptors were sampled from a man aged 18-30 years in good health and CMV-seronegative.

In its sample, this clone was seen a few times. The gene calls are TRBV2 and TRBJ1-1; D is undetermined. This CDR3 comprises 12 residues. Trimming left V 7 bases short and J 1 base short, with 7 bases between. Germline assignment: CDR1 SNHLY and CDR2 FYNNEI. The CDR3 loop is CASNGENTEAFF. In nucleotides, the CDR3 is TGTGCCAGCAACGGGGAGAACACTGAAGCTTTCTTT.

The V and J genes are TRBV28 and TRBJ1-1, with D tentatively TRBD1 (6 bases). Germline V lookup: CDR1 MDHEN, CDR2 SYDVKM. The V gene lost 5 bases and the J gene lost 6 bases, with 16 bases spanning the gap. CDR3 length equals 14 residues. In nucleotides, the CDR3 is TGTGCCAGCAGTGCCTGGGGGCGGACGGCTGAAGCTTTCTTT. The encoded protein is CASSAWGRTAEAFF.

This chain connects TRBV6-6 to TRBJ2-7; D call uncertain. Trimming shortened V by 0 bases and J by 7 bases, and 10 bases separated the two germline ends. The V gene's germline CDR1 is MNHNY and CDR2 SVGAGI (reference sequence). CDR3 length: 13 residues. CDR3 nucleotide sequence: TGTGCCAGCAGTTACTCCGTCTGGCGGGAGCAGTACTTC. Its protein is CASSYSVWREQYF.

V is TRBV11-1 and J is TRBJ2-3, with no clear D. The CDR3 has 12 amino acids. Germline V gene lookup returns CDR1 SGHAT and CDR2 FQDESV (reference sequence). Trimming cost V 5 bases and J 5 bases, with 8 bases left between them. Here the CDR3 DNA reads TGTGCCAGCAGCCCTTCGGGAGATACGCAGTATTTT. This sequence encodes CASSPSGDTQYF.

The chain recombines TRBV9 with TRBJ1-2; D is perhaps TRBD1 (6 bases). Germline-derived CDR1 and CDR2 are SGDLS and YYNGEE. The CDR3 is 15 amino acids. V lost 0 bases and J lost 1, with 10 bases in between. The CDR3 loop reads CASSVAEGGNYGYTF. The CDR3 region has the DNA TGTGCCAGCAGCGTAGCAGAAGGGGGTAACTATGGCTACACCTTC.

The CDR3 coding sequence is TGTGCCAGCAGTGAAGGGACAGGGTCGGGGGCAGATACGCAGTATTTT. The encoded protein is CASSEGTGSGADTQYF. This rearrangement joins TRBV6-1 to TRBJ2-3, with 8 nucleotides matching TRBD1. From germline, CDR1 is MNHNS and CDR2 SASEGT. V lost 1 base, J lost 4 bases, and 7 bases stayed unmatched. This CDR3 spans 16 amino acids.

This clone came up once. The chain links TRBV14 to TRBJ2-7; 8 positions agree with TRBD1. V was pared by 4 bases and J by 3 bases, with 5 bases of the junction left unmatched. The CDR3 is made up of 14 amino acids. Per the germline V gene, CDR1 is SGHDN and CDR2 is FVKESK. The CDR3 nucleotides are TGTGCCAGCAGCCTACGGGACAGGTTCTACGAGCAGTACTTC. Translation gives CASSLRDRFYEQYF.

V gene TRBV5-6 combines with J gene TRBJ1-2, with TRBD1 identical over 8 bases. The V and J ends lost 0 bases and 6 bases, in that order; junction bases with no gene match: 1. From germline, CDR1 is SGHDT and CDR2 YYEEEE. This CDR3 comprises 13 residues. The CDR3 DNA reads as TGTGCCAGCAGCTTGGGGACAGGGAATGGCTACACCTTC. It translates to CASSLGTGNGYTF.

J is TRBJ2-3 and V is TRBV11-2, with a weak D call TRBD1 (5 bases). The CDR3 spans 14 residues. The germline V gene has CDR1 SGHAT and CDR2 FQNNGV. The V end lost 3 bases, the J end lost 1 base, and 8 bases lay between the germline ends. In DNA, the CDR3 is TGTGCCAGCAGCTTCGGACATCGCACAGATACGCAGTATTTT. Translating it yields CASSFGHRTDTQYF.

The chain couples TRBV13 to TRBJ2-7, with D perhaps TRBD1 (7 bases). V lost 4 bases, J lost 2 bases, and 15 bases lay in between. This CDR3 region has 15 residues. CDR1 PRHDT and CDR2 FYEKMQ come from the germline V gene (reference sequence). The CDR3 sequence: CASSSTDREAYEQYF. The CDR3 DNA reads TGTGCCAGCAGCTCAACCGACAGGGAGGCCTACGAGCAGTACTTC.

The chain joins TRBV6-5 to TRBJ1-4; D is perhaps TRBD1 (6 bases). Germline V gives CDR1 MNHEY, CDR2 SVGAGI. The V end was cut by 5 bases, the J end by 7 bases, with 14 bases between. CDR3 length: 14 residues. CDR3 nucleotides: TGTGCCAGCAGTGAAGGGGGGGCGCGTGAAAAACTGTTTTTT. This encodes CASSEGGAREKLFF.

This chain connects TRBV7-2 to TRBJ1-2, with D perhaps matching TRBD1 (5 bases). The CDR3 loop spans 14 amino acids. V lost 2 bases and J lost 4, with 11 bases in between. Germline values: CDR1 SGHTA, CDR2 FQGNSA. DNA of the CDR3: TGTGCCAGCAGCTTACAAAACAGGTTCTATGGCTACACCTTC. It specifies CASSLQNRFYGYTF.

The V call is TRBV5-1, the J call TRBJ1-5, with TRBD1 identical over 11 bases. V shed 3 bases and J 2 bases; nucleotides not matched to a gene: 7. CDR1 is SGHRS, CDR2 YFSETQ, per germline. The length of the CDR3 is 17 residues. The CDR3, as DNA: TGCGCCAGCAGCTCCCGGGACAGGGGGATTTGCAATCAGCCCCAGCATTTT. Translation: CASSSRDRGICNQPQHF.

This chain connects TRBV7-9 to TRBJ1-4; TRBD1 matches at 10 bases. The CDR3 totals 15 residues. The junction had 7 bases not matched to a gene; V was cut back by 4 bases and J by 8 bases. CDR1 is SEHNR, CDR2 FQNEAQ, per germline (reference sequence). CDR3 amino acids: CASSSPGTGEEKLFF. DNA of the CDR3: TGTGCCAGCAGCTCCCCCGGGACAGGGGAAGAAAAACTGTTTTTT.

This clone was observed a single time. DNA of the CDR3: TGTGCCAGCAGCTTAAGGACTAGCGTAATGGAGACCCAGTACTTC. This sequence encodes CASSLRTSVMETQYF. This sequence joins TRBV7-8 and TRBJ2-5, with 9 bases fitting TRBD2. Germline CDR1 reads SGHVS; CDR2 reads FQNEAQ. There are 15 residues in the CDR3. The V and J ends lost 2 bases and 5 bases, in that order; junction bases with no gene match: 6. Full variable domain (remainder filled in from reference TRBV7-8 and TRBJ2-5): GAGVSQSPRYKVAKRGQDVALRCDPISGHVSLFWYQQALGQGPEFLTYFQNEAQLDKSGLPSDRFFAERPEGSVSTLKIQRTQQEDSAVYLCASSLRTSVMETQYFGPGTRLLVL.

V usage is TRBV6-1 and J usage is TRBJ1-1; D is uncertain. From germline, CDR1 is MNHNS and CDR2 SASEGT. The CDR3 is 14 amino acids. V gave up 2 bases and J gave up 8 bases, with 15 bases separating them. CDR3 bases: TGTGCCAGCAGTGAATCTCCCGAGGGTGGCGAAGCTTTCTTT. Encoded protein: CASSESPEGGEAFF.

V is TRBV11-2 and J is TRBJ2-4, with 9 bases that match TRBD1. The CDR3 has 16 residues. Losses at the gene ends were 0 bases for V and 15 bases for J; bases not matched to a gene: 15. Germline V gene lookup returns CDR1 SGHAT and CDR2 FQNNGV. The CDR3 loop reads CASSLDSNWDREVPYF. CDR3 DNA sequence: TGTGCCAGCAGCTTAGATAGCAACTGGGACAGGGAGGTACCGTACTTC.

This chain connects TRBV30 to TRBJ2-7; 11 bases line up with TRBD2. The CDR3 loop spans 13 amino acids. Germline loops: CDR1 GTSNPN, CDR2 SVGIG (reference sequence). V shed 5 bases and J 4 bases; nucleotides not matched to a gene: 4. CDR3 sequence reads: CAWAGTSGYEQYF. DNA of the CDR3: TGTGCCTGGGCCGGGACTAGCGGTTACGAGCAGTACTTC.

This chain connects TRBV21-1 to TRBJ2-5; the D call of TRBD2 is as the table states it, not checked on the DNA. TRBV21-1 is labeled a pseudogene. CDR3 length: 15 amino acids. The CDR3 region has the DNA TGTGCCAGCAGCAATAAAACCGGGGGAGAAGAGACCCAGTACTTC. The encoded protein is CASSNKTGGEETQYF.

This clone was counted once. The chain is built from TRBV7-2 and TRBJ1-4, with D tentatively TRBD1 (5 bases). CDR1 and CDR2 (germline): SGHTA, FQGNSA. Trimming shortened V by 5 bases and J by 6 bases, and 10 bases separated the two germline ends. The CDR3 runs 13 residues. The CDR3 region has the DNA TGTGCCAGCAGCGTCGGGACTTATGAAAAACTGTTTTTT. Amino acids: CASSVGTYEKLFF.

A single count supports this clone. The chain combines TRBV9 with TRBJ1-3; tentative D call: TRBD1 (6 bases). The CDR3 length is 16 residues. V was clipped by 4 bases and J by 2 bases, with 16 bases between them. Germline assignment: CDR1 SGDLS and CDR2 YYNGEE. As DNA, the CDR3 is TGTGCCAGCAGCCCATCCCGGGGGGGCCCTGGAAACACCATATATTTT. Its protein is CASSPSRGGPGNTIYF.

The chain recombines TRBV19 with TRBJ2-1, with TRBD1 identical over 9 bases. The CDR3 totals 15 residues. Losses at the gene ends were 5 bases for V and 8 bases for J; bases not matched to a gene: 10. Germline V gives CDR1 LNHDA, CDR2 SQIVND (reference sequence). In nucleotides, the CDR3 is TGTGCCAGTAGTCAGTCCGGGACAGGGTACTATGAGCAGTTCTTC. Translated: CASSQSGTGYYEQFF.

The rearrangement links TRBV20-1 to TRBJ2-1; D uncertain. CDR1 and CDR2 from the germline V gene are DFQATT and SNEGSKA (reference sequence). The CDR3 is 11 amino acids. Between the trimmed V and J ends, which lost 6 bases and 3 bases, there was a span of 6 bases. The CDR3 DNA reads TGCAGTGCCGCGGACTACAATGAGCAGTTCTTC. It specifies CSAADYNEQFF.